This T cell receptor beta chain originates from a study of shared clonotypes between healthy human individuals. Study details: Three plates each covered CD4 naive and memory; CD8 naive two, CD8 memory one. The study's findings and limits: Of the naive CD4 clonotypes, approximately 5% were shared across a handful of donors. The genetic and exposure-history diversity represented was limited by few donors.

The CDR3 length is 13 residues. Between the trimmed V and J ends, which lost 0 bases and 6 bases, there was a span of 8 bases. The germline V gene has CDR1 SEHNR and CDR2 FQNEAQ (reference sequence). Assay: immunoSEQ multiplex PCR; the TCRdb copy retains only in-frame clones and omits some. Here the sample spans 2 million to 3 million clones, under 95% being singletons. Comments on this clone: The antigen is unknown.

The sequence derives from a man between 18 and 29 years old in good health. Some clones in this sample may be carry-over from other donors' samples. The sequencing sample was made of naive CD4+ T cells from PBMCs. Documented subset: CD45RA+ positively selected. The chain has TRBV7-9 and TRBJ1-1, with no clear D. The CDR3 protein is CASSLAGGSEAFF. The CDR3 region has the DNA TGTGCCAGCAGCTTAGCGGGCGGTTCTGAAGCTTTCTTT.